The clone carrying this T cell receptor (beta chain) showed up just once. The assay was immunoSEQ multiplex PCR, and TCRdb's table has in-frame clones only and misses some. Found here are a few hundred thousand clones, about 86% of them singletons; the top ten hold approximately 4.5%. Study members were between about 18 and 95 years old and lived in approximately 25 US regions. The data belong to a study of blood T cell repertoires in COVID-19. CDR1 is GTSNPN, CDR2 SVGIG, per germline (reference sequence). V shed 4 bases and J 1 base; nucleotides not matched to a gene: 5. The CDR3 is 16 amino acids. Specimen: PBMCs or T cells enriched from blood (not recorded which). The receptor was isolated from a man under 40 with acute COVID-19. The chain employs TRBV30 and TRBJ2-1, with 12 bases identical to TRBD2. CDR3 nucleotide sequence: TGTGCCTGGAAGGCTAGCGGGAGGGGGTCCTACAATGAGCAGTTCTTC. Protein product: CAWKASGRGSYNEQFF.